This T cell receptor (beta chain) came from a study of radiotherapy plus CTLA-4 blockade in lung cancer. V was trimmed by 2 bases and J by 8 bases, leaving 9 bases between them. Germline CDR1 reads MNHEY; CDR2 reads SVGAGI. The CDR3 extends over 12 amino acids. In chemo-refractory metastatic non-small-cell lung cancer, patients got ipilimumab CTLA-4 blockade together with focal radiation. Method: immunoSEQ multiplex PCR; TCRdb's copy keeps in-frame clones and lacks some. The sample lists about 81,000 clones, about three quarters occurring once. The sample was peripheral blood, taken from a patient treated with radiotherapy plus ipilimumab. This TCR was recovered from a human donor with non-small cell lung cancer that progressed on radiotherapy plus ipilimumab. This chain uses TRBV6-5 with TRBJ1-2; D might be TRBD1 (6 bases). The CDR3 bases are TGTGCCAGCAGTTACCCAGGGGACGGCTACACCTTC. Translated: CASSYPGDGYTF.